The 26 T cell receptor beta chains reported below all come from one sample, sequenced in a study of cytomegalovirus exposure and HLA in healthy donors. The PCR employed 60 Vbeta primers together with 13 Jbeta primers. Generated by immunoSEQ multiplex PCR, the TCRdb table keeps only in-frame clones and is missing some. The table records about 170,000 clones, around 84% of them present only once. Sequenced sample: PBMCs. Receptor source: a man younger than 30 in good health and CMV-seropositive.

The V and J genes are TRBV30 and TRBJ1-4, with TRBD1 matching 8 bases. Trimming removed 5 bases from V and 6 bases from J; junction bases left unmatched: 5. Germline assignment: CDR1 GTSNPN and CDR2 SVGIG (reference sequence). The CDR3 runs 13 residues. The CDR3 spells CAWATGAHEKLFF. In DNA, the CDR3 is TGTGCCTGGGCGACAGGGGCCCATGAAAAACTGTTTTTT.

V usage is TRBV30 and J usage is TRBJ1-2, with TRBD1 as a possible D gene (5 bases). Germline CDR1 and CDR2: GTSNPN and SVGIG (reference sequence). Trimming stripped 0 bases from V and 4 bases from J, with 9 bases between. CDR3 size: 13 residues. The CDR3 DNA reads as TGTGCCTGGAGTGTGGGAGGGACCTATGGCTACACCTTC. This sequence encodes CAWSVGGTYGYTF.

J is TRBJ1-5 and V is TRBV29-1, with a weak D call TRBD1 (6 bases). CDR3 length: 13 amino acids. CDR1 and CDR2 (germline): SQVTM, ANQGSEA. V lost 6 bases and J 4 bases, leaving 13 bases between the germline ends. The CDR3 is CSVGTNGNQPQHF. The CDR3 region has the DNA TGCAGCGTCGGGACAAACGGGAATCAGCCCCAGCATTTT.

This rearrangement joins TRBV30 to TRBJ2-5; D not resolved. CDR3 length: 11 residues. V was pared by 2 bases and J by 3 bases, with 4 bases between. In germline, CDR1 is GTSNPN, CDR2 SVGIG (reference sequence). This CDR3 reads CAWSREETQYF. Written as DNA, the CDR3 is TGTGCCTGGAGTCGTGAAGAGACCCAGTACTTC.

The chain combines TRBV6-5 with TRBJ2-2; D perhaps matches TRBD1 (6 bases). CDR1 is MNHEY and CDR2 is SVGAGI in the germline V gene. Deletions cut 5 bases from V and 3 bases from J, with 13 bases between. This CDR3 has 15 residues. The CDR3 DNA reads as TGTGCCAGCAGTCCTCCGACAGGACACACCGGGGAGCTGTTTTTT. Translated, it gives CASSPPTGHTGELFF.

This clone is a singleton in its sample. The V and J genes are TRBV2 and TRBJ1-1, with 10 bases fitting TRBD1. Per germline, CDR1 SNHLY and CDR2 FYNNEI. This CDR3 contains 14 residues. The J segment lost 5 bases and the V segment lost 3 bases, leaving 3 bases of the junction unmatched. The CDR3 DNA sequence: TGTGCCAGCAGTGAGGGACAGGGGAGGACTGAAGCTTTCTTT. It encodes CASSEGQGRTEAFF.

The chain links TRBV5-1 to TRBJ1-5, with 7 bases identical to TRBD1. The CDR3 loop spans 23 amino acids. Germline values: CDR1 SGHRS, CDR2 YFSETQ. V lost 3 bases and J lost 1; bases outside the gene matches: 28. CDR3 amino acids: CASSCRKTYRQNLQGMSNQPQHF. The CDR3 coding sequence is TGCGCCAGCAGCTGCCGAAAAACGTATCGCCAAAACTTACAGGGGATGAGCAATCAGCCCCAGCATTTT. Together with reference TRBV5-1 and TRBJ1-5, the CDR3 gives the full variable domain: KAGVTQTPRYLIKTRGQQVTLSCSPISGHRSVSWYQQTPGQGLQFLFEYFSETQRNKGNFPGRFSGRQFSNSRSEMNVSTLELGDSALYLCASSCRKTYRQNLQGMSNQPQHFGDGTRLSIL.

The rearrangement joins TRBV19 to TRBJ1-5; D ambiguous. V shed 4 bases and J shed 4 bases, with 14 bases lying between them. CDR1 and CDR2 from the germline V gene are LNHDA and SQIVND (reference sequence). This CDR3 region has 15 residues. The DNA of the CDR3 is TGTGCCAGTAGTAATCAATTGACTTCGAATCAGCCCCAGCATTTT. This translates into CASSNQLTSNQPQHF.

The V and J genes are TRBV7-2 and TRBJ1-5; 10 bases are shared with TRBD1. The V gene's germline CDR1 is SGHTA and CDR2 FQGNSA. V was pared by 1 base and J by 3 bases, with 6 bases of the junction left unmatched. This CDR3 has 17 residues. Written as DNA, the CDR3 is TGTGCCAGCAGCTTAGATGTGACAGGGGGCGTCAATCAGCCCCAGCATTTT. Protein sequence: CASSLDVTGGVNQPQHF.

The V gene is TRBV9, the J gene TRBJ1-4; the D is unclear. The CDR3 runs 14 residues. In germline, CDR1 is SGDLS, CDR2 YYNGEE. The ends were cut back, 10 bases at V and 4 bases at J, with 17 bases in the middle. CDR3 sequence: CAWETVLYNEKLFF. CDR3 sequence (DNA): TGTGCCTGGGAGACCGTGCTTTATAATGAAAAACTGTTTTTT.

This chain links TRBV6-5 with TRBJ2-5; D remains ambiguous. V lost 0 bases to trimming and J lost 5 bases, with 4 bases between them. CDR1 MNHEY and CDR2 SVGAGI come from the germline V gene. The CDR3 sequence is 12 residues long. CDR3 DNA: TGTGCCAGCAGTTACTCGCAGGAGACCCAGTACTTC. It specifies CASSYSQETQYF.

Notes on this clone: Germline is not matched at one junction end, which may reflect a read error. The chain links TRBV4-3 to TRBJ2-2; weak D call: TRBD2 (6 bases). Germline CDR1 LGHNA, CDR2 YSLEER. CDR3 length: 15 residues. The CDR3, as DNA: TGCGCCAGCAGGCAAGGCGGGGCCGGGACCGGGGAGCTGTTTTTT. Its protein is CASRQGGAGTGELFF.

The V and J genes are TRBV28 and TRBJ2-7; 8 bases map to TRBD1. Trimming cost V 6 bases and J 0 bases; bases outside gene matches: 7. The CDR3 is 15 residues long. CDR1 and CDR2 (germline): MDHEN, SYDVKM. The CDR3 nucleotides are TGTGCCAGCAGACCACAGGGGGTTTACTCCTACGAGCAGTACTTC. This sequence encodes CASRPQGVYSYEQYF. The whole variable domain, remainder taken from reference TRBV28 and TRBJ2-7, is DVKVTQSSRYLVKRTGEKVFLECVQDMDHENMFWYRQDPGLGLRLIYFSYDVKMKEKGDIPEGYSVSREKKERFSLILESASTNQTSMYLCASRPQGVYSYEQYFGPGTRLTVT.

The CDR3 here is CASSWAGNNQPQHF. In DNA, the CDR3 is TGTGCCAGCAGCTGGGCAGGGAACAATCAGCCCCAGCATTTT. The chain uses TRBV5-6 and TRBJ1-5; D perhaps matches TRBD1 (5 bases). Germline assignment: CDR1 SGHDT and CDR2 YYEEEE. The CDR3 loop spans 14 amino acids. Deletions cut 3 bases from V and 3 bases from J, with 10 bases between.

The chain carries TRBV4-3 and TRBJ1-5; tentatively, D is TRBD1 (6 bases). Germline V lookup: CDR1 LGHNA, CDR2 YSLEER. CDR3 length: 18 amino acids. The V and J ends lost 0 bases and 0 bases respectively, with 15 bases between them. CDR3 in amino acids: CASSQDVGGAYSNQPQHF. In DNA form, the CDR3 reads TGCGCCAGCAGCCAAGATGTAGGGGGGGCCTATAGCAATCAGCCCCAGCATTTT.

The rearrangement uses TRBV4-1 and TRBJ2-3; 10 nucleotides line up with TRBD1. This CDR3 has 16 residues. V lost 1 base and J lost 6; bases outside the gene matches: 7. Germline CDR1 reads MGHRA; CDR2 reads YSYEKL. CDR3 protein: CASSQVRGQGSDTQYF. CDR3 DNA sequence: TGCGCCAGCAGCCAAGTTAGGGGACAGGGGTCCGATACGCAGTATTTT.

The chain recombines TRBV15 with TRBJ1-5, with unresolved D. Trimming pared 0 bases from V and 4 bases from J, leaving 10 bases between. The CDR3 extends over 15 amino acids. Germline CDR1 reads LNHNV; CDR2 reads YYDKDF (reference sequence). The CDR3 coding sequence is TGTGCCACCAGCAGAGATGGTAGCTTAAATCAGCCCCAGCATTTT. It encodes CATSRDGSLNQPQHF.

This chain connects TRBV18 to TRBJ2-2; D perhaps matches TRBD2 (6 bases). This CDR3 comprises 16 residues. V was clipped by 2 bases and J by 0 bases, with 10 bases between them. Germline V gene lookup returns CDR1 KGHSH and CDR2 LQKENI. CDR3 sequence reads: CASSPREATNTGELFF. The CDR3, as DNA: TGTGCCAGCTCACCAAGGGAGGCGACGAACACCGGGGAGCTGTTTTTT.

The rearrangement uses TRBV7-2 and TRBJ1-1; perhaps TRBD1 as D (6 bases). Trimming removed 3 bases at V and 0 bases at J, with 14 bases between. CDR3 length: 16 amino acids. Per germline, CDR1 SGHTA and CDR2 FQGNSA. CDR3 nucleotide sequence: TGTGCCAGCAGCTTCTGGGGGCCCGCACTGAACACTGAAGCTTTCTTT. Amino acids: CASSFWGPALNTEAFF.

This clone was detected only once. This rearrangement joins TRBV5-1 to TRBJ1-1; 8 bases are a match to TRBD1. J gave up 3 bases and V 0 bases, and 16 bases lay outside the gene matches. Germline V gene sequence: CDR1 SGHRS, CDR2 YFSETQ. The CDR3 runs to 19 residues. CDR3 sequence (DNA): TGCGCCAGCAGCTTGGATCCAAGGACAGGGTATTCGAGGGACACTGAAGCTTTCTTT. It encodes CASSLDPRTGYSRDTEAFF.

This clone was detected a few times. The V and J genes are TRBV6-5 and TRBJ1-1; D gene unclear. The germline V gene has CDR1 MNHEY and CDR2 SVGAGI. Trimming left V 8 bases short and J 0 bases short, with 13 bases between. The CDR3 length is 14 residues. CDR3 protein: CASQEAGLNTEAFF. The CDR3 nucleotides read TGTGCCAGCCAAGAGGCGGGGTTGAACACTGAAGCTTTCTTT.

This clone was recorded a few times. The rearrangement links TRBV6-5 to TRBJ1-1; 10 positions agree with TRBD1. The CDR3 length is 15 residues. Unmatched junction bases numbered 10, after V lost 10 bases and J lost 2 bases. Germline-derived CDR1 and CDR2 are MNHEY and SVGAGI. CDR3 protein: CATRPGQGINTEAFF. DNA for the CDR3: TGTGCCACCCGACCGGGACAGGGGATTAACACTGAAGCTTTCTTT.

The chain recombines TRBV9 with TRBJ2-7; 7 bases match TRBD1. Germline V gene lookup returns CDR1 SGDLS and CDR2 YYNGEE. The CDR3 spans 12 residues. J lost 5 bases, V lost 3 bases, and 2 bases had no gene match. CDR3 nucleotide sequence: TGTGCCAGCAGCGCGACAGGGAACGAGCAGTACTTC. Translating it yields CASSATGNEQYF.

The CDR3 bases are TGTGCCAGCAGCACGTGGGGGAGGGGGACAGATACGCAGTATTTT. Protein sequence: CASSTWGRGTDTQYF. This sequence joins TRBV5-4 and TRBJ2-3; perhaps TRBD2 as D (7 bases). V lost 4 bases and J lost 3, with 15 bases in between. The CDR3 has 15 amino acids. Germline CDR1 is SGHNT and CDR2 is YYREEE (reference sequence).

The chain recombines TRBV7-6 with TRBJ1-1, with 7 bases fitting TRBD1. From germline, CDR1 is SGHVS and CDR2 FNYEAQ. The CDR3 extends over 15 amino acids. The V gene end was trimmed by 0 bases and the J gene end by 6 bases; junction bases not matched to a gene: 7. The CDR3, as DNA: TGTGCCAGCAGCTTAGCGGGGACAGCTGGCGCTGAAGCTTTCTTT. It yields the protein CASSLAGTAGAEAFF. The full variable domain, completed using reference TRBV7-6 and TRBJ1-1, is GAGVSQSPRYKVTKRGQDVALRCDPISGHVSLYWYRQALGQGPEFLTYFNYEAQQDKSGLPNDRFSAERPEGSISTLTIQRTEQRDSAMYRCASSLAGTAGAEAFFGQGTRLTVV.

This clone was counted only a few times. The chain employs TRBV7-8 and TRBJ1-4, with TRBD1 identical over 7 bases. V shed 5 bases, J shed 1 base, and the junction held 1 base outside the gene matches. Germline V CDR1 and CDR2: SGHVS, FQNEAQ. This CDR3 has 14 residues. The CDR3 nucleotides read TGTGCCAGCAGCCCAGGGGGAACTAATGAAAAACTGTTTTTT. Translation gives CASSPGGTNEKLFF.